The following is a T cell receptor beta chain sequence with its context. Antigen specificity is unknown. The data belong to a study of monozygotic twins with inflammatory bowel disease. Study-level findings and limits: There was no support for any single strong signal or clonotype associated with IBD. Cells of different T cell subtypes could not be told apart.

Every TCR library drew on 3500 ng of total RNA. UMIs incorporating a 6-nucleotide sample barcode were appended by means of template switching. From the 5' RACE reads, TCRdb lists one entry per CDR3 protein and no DNA. The sample totals 95,000 to 110,000 distinct CDR3 sequences. The CDR3 spans 15 residues. The V gene's germline CDR1 is SGHNT and CDR2 YYREEE (reference sequence). The sample was blood. The TCR was taken from a human donor with ulcerative colitis or Crohn's disease, or a healthy co-twin of an affected twin (not recorded which). This chain links TRBV5-4 with TRBJ2-7; with no DNA, the TCRdb D assignment of TRBD2 cannot be verified. CDR3 protein: CASSRDSLPSYEQYF.